This T cell receptor beta chain was observed in a study of beta chain features in type 1 diabetes. V was shortened by 0 bases and J by 6 bases, with 11 bases between the two germline ends. CDR1 is SGHTA and CDR2 is FQGNSA in the germline V gene. The CDR3 sequence is 14 residues long. Expressed TCRB transcripts were sequenced after all isolated RNA was converted to cDNA. Sequencing was performed with immunoSEQ multiplex PCR; in TCRdb, only in-frame clones are kept and a portion is missing. The data contain nearly 350,000 clones, 7.5% to 9% of them seen just once; the ten biggest clones take up less than 0.45%.

The specimen sequenced was central memory CD4+ T cells from blood. This TCR came from a woman between 18 and 29 years old in good health. The chain uses TRBV7-2 and TRBJ1-2; tentatively, D is TRBD1 (6 bases). CDR3: CASSLANRVNGYTF. The CDR3 DNA is TGTGCCAGCAGCTTAGCGAACAGGGTCAATGGCTACACCTTC.